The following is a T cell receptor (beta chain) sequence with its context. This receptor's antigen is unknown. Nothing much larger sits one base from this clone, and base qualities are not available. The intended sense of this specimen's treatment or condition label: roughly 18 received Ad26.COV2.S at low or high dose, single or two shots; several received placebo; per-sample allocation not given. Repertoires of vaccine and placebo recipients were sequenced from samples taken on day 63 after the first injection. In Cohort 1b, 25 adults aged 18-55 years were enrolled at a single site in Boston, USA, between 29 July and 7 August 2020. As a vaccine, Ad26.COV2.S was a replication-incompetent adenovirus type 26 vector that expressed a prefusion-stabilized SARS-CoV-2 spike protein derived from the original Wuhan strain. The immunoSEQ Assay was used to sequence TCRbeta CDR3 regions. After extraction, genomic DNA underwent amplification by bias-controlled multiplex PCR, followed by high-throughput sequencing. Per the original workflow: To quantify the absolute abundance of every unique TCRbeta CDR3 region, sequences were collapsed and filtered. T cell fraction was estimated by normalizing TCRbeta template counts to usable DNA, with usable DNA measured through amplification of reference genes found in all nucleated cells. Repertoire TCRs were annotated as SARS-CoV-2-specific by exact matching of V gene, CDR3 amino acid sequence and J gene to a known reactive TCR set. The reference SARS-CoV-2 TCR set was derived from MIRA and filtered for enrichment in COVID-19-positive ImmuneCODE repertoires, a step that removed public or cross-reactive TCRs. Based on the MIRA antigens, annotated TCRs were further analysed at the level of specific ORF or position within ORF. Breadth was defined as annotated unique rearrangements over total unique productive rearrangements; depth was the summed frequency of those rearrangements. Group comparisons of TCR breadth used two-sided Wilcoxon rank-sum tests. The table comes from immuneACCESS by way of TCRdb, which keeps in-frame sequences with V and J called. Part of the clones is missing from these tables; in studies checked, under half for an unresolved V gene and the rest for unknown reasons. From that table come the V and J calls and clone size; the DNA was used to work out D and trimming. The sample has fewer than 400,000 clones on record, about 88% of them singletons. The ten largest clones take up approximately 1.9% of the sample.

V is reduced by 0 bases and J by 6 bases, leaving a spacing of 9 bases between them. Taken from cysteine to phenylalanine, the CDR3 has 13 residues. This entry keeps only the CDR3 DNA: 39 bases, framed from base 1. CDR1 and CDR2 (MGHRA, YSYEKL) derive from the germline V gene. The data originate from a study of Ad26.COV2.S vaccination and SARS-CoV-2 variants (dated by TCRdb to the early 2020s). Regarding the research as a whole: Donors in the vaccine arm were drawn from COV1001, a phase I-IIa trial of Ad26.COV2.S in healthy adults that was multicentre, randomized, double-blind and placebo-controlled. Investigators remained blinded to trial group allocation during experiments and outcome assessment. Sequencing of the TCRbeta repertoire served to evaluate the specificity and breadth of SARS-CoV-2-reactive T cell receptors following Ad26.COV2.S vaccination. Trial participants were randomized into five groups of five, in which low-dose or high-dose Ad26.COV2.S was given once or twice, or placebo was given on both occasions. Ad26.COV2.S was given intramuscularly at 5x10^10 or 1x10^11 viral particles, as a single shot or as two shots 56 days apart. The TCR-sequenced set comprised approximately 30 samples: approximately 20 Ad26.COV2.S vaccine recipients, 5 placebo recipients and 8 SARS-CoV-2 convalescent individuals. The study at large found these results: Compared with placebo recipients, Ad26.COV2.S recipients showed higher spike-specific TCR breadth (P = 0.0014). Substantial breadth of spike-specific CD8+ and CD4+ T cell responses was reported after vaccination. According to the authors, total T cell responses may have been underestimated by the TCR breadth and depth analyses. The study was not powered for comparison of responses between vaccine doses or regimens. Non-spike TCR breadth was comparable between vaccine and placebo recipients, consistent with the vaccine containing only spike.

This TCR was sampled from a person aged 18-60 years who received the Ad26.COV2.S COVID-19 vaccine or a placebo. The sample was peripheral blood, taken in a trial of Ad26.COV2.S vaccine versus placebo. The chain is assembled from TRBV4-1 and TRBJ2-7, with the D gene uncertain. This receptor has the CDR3 CASSQDRWSEQYF. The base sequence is TGCGCCAGCAGCCAAGATCGCTGGTCCGAGCAGTACTTC.